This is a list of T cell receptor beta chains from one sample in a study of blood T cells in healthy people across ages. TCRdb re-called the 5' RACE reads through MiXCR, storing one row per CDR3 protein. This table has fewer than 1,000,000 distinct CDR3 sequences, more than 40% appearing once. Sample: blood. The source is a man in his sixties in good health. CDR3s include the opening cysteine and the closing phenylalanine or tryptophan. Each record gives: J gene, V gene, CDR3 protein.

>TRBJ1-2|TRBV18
CASSPFDKGGIGYTF
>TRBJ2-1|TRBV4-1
CASSQDLGGEQFF
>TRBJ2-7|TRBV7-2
CASSLTSGGAYSYEQYF
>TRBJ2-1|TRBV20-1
CSAGPSGSYNEQFF
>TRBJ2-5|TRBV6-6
CASSYSGGVLQETQYF
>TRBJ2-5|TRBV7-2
CASTLDRSQETQYF
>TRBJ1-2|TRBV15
CATSSLSPGGSGYTF
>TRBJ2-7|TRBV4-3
CASSPRLSSGGTNEQYF
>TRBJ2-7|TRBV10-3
CAISVGGFAYEQYF
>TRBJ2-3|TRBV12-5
CASAPTSTDTQYF
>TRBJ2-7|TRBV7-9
CASSLVKGLRSYEQYF
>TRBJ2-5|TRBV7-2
CASSPDRGQETQYF
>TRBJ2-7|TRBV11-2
CASSFPRSFVGQGWAYEQYF
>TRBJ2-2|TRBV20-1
CSASPQGAITGELFF
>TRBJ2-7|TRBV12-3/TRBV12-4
CASSQLGLEAYEQYF
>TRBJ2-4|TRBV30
CAWSVSGIVAKNIQYF
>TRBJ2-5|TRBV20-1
CSARSHGTGPKETQYF
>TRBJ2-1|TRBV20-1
CSAPGRGSYNEQFF
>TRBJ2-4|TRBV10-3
CAISGIWDGQYF
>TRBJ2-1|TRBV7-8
CASSSILSDEQFF
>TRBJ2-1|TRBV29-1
CSVEKGTGYNEQFF
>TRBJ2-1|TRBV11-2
CASSHQMTRGYNEQFF
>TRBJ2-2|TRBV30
CAWFRTDYYTGELFF
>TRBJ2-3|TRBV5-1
CASSSPARGVSTDTQYF
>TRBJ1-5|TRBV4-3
CASSQGQLSNQPQHF
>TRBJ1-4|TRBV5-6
CASSPDPSWGEELFF
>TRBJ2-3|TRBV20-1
CSVTRGGLAGKTDTQYF
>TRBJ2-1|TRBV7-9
CASSLVALPNEQFF
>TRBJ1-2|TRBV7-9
CASSFTGLGAGYGYTF
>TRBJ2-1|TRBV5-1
CASSLALAGMYDEQFF
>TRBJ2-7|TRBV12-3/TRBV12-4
CASSFSQRHAGNEQYF
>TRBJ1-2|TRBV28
CASSSGTANYGYTF
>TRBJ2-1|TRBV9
CASSAGGLGYNEQFF
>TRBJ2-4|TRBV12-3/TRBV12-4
CASSMSGTGGIQYF
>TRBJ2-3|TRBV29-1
CSVDRKGGNTDTQYF
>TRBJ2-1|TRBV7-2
CASSPSGQPYNEQFF
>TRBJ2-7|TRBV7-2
CASSRFGYEQYF